The next 4 T cell receptor beta chains were all read from a single sample in a study of blood T cell repertoires in COVID-19. TCRdb's copy holds only in-frame clones and misses some; the assay was immunoSEQ multiplex PCR. Among roughly 230,000 clones listed, 75% to 90% were seen once. Sequencing input: peripheral blood. These receptors were collected from a middle-aged woman who had recovered from COVID-19.

The rearrangement links TRBV12-3 or TRBV12-4 to TRBJ1-2; D is perhaps TRBD1 (5 bases). This CDR3 has 12 residues. The V gene lost 8 bases and the J gene lost 6 bases, with 13 bases spanning the gap. The CDR3 region is CASAPGGDGYTF. The CDR3 DNA follows: TGTGCCAGCGCGCCCGGAGGGGATGGCTACACCTTC.

The chain uses TRBV28 and TRBJ1-1; 8 bases align to TRBD1. CDR1 MDHEN and CDR2 SYDVKM come from the germline V gene. Unmatched junction bases numbered 4, after V lost 3 bases and J lost 1 base. This CDR3 spans 15 amino acids. Written as DNA, the CDR3 is TGTGCCAGCAGTTTTATGGACAGGGAGAACACTGAAGCTTTCTTT. It specifies CASSFMDRENTEAFF.

This clone was seen only once. The chain carries TRBV18 and TRBJ2-5, with 9 bases fitting TRBD1. The CDR3 contains 13 residues. The V segment lost 5 bases and the J segment 10 bases; nucleotides outside the gene matches: 8. CDR1 is KGHSH and CDR2 is LQKENI in the germline V gene. In nucleotides, the CDR3 is TGTGCCAGCTCATCCGGGACAGGGTGGGTCCAGTACTTC. Its protein is CASSSGTGWVQYF. Filled out from reference TRBV18 and TRBJ2-5, the complete variable domain reads NAGVMQNPRHLVRRRGQEARLRCSPMKGHSHVYWYRQLPEEGLKFMVYLQKENIIDESGMPKERFSAEFPKEGPSILRIQQVVRGDSAAYFCASSSGTGWVQYFGPGTRLLVL.

This chain links TRBV28 with TRBJ1-5, with D perhaps TRBD1 (5 bases). Trimming removed 8 bases from V and 3 bases from J, with 11 bases in between. CDR1 and CDR2 (germline): MDHEN, SYDVKM. The CDR3 consists of 13 residues. CDR3 sequence reads: CASGDSTNQPQHF. For the CDR3, the DNA is TGTGCCAGCGGTGACAGTACCAATCAGCCCCAGCATTTT.